These 23 T cell receptor beta chains were sequenced from one sample in a study of OX40 agonist ivuxolimab in advanced cancers. Profiling relied on immunoSEQ multiplex PCR, and the TCRdb table lists in-frame clones only, not all of them. There are about 84,000 clones in the sample; more than 70% occur only once, and around 0.18% lies in the top ten. Material: CD4+ or CD8+ T cells sorted from blood, obtained in a trial of the OX40 agonist ivuxolimab. The source of these receptors is an adult with an advanced solid tumor such as melanoma, head and neck, liver or kidney cancer.

The rearrangement links TRBV29-1 to TRBJ2-4; tentatively, D is TRBD1 (5 bases). This CDR3 is built from 13 residues. Germline CDR1 reads SQVTM; CDR2 reads ANQGSEA. V lost 1 base and J lost 5, with 9 bases in between. The CDR3 here is CSVEGQGQNIQYF. The CDR3, as DNA: TGCAGCGTTGAAGGCCAGGGCCAAAACATTCAGTACTTC.

V usage is TRBV5-1 and J usage is TRBJ2-2; maybe TRBD1 (5 bases). The V and J ends lost 6 bases and 8 bases respectively, with 14 bases between them. CDR3 size: 13 residues. CDR1 and CDR2 from the germline V gene are SGHRS and YFSETQ. CDR3 sequence: CASTELSGGELFF. CDR3 nucleotides: TGCGCCAGCACAGAGCTTTCAGGGGGGGAGCTGTTTTTT.

This chain links TRBV5-4 with TRBJ2-3; a weak D match, TRBD1 (5 bases). The CDR3 covers 18 residues. V lost 0 bases and J 1 base, leaving 18 bases between the germline ends. Looked up from germline, CDR1 is SGHNT and CDR2 is YYREEE (reference sequence). DNA for the CDR3: TGTGCCAGCAGCTTGGACCCTACTGGGGCGGTACGCACAGATACGCAGTATTTT. It is translated as CASSLDPTGAVRTDTQYF.

The V and J genes are TRBV6-5 and TRBJ2-7; D ambiguous. V lost 1 base and J lost 0, with 7 bases in between. The length of the CDR3 is 14 residues. Germline V lookup: CDR1 MNHEY, CDR2 SVGAGI. CDR3 sequence reads: CASSYLASSYEQYF. The CDR3 nucleotides are TGTGCCAGCAGTTACTTGGCGAGCTCCTACGAGCAGTACTTC.

CDR3 region: CASSLDLSGEKLFF. The CDR3 DNA follows: TGTGCCAGCAGTTTAGACCTTAGCGGTGAAAAACTGTTTTTT. The chain employs TRBV27 and TRBJ1-4; no reliable D call. This CDR3 has 14 residues. The V gene's germline CDR1 is MNHEY and CDR2 SMNVEV (reference sequence). V was cut by 2 bases and J by 7 bases, with 11 bases left in between.

The chain couples TRBV27 to TRBJ2-1; D might be TRBD1 (5 bases). CDR3 length: 16 residues. Trimming left V 3 bases short and J 9 bases short, with 21 bases between. Germline assignment: CDR1 MNHEY and CDR2 SMNVEV (reference sequence). The CDR3 region is CASSFGAARVLGEQFF. The CDR3 bases are TGTGCCAGCAGTTTTGGGGCGGCTAGGGTTTTGGGTGAGCAGTTCTTC.

The rearrangement uses TRBV5-4 and TRBJ2-4, with D possibly matching TRBD2 (5 bases). Between the trimmed V and J ends, which lost 0 bases and 0 bases, there was a span of 16 bases. Per the germline V gene, CDR1 is SGHNT and CDR2 is YYREEE (reference sequence). The CDR3 covers 18 residues. The CDR3 DNA sequence: TGTGCCAGCAGCTTGGATTCAGGCTGGGGAGTAGCCAAAAACATTCAGTACTTC. This gives the protein CASSLDSGWGVAKNIQYF.

The gene calls are TRBV5-5 and TRBJ1-2; TRBD1 might be the D (6 bases). Germline CDR1 is SGHKS and CDR2 is YYEKEE (reference sequence). The CDR3 consists of 14 residues. Trimming cost V 3 bases and J 0 bases, with 9 bases left between them. CDR3 bases: TGTGCCAGCAGCTGGGGACACTCTAACTATGGCTACACCTTC. It codes for CASSWGHSNYGYTF.

This chain links TRBV5-1 with TRBJ2-7, with TRBD2 matching over 11 bases. This CDR3 has 15 amino acids. The germline V gene has CDR1 SGHRS and CDR2 YFSETQ. The junction had 4 bases not matched to a gene; V was cut back by 1 base and J by 4 bases. CDR3 residues: CASSLTSGSWYEQYF. As DNA, the CDR3 is TGCGCCAGCAGCTTGACTAGCGGGAGTTGGTACGAGCAGTACTTC.

This rearrangement joins TRBV5-4 to TRBJ1-5, with D hard to call. The CDR3 has 18 residues. V lost 4 bases, J lost 2 bases, and 22 bases lay in between. Germline lookup yields CDR1 SGHNT and CDR2 YYREEE (reference sequence). The CDR3, as DNA: TGTGCCAGCAGCCTTGGACCGGGCCCCCCCGGTGGCAATCAGCCCCAGCATTTT. It yields the protein CASSLGPGPPGGNQPQHF.

This sequence joins TRBV10-3 and TRBJ1-2, with D possibly TRBD1 on 5 matching bases. CDR1 and CDR2 (germline): ENHRY, SYGVKD. The CDR3 has 15 amino acids. V was clipped by 5 bases and J by 8 bases, with 21 bases between them. CDR3 DNA: TGTGCCATCAGTCTAACTAGGGGACGTGATGGGGGCTACACCTTC. Amino acid sequence: CAISLTRGRDGGYTF.

The V call is TRBV6-6, the J call TRBJ1-3, with D maybe TRBD1 (5 bases). CDR1 and CDR2 from the germline V gene are MNHNY and SVGAGI (reference sequence). The CDR3 length is 16 residues. Trimming took off 0 bases at V and 1 base at J, with 10 bases between the two ends. The CDR3 DNA sequence: TGTGCCAGCAGTTACTCAGAATCAGGGTCTGGAAACACCATATATTTT. Protein product: CASSYSESGSGNTIYF.

This clone was observed a single time. The chain couples TRBV5-4 to TRBJ1-1; D is undetermined. Germline V gene lookup returns CDR1 SGHNT and CDR2 YYREEE (reference sequence). V lost 1 base and J 7 bases, leaving 14 bases between the germline ends. CDR3 length equals 14 residues. As DNA, the CDR3 is TGTGCCAGCAGCTTGCCCCCCGGCGTGGGTGAAGCTTTCTTT. This translates into CASSLPPGVGEAFF.

The chain joins TRBV19 to TRBJ2-2; 9 bases match TRBD2. CDR3 length equals 16 residues. V shed 3 bases, J shed 9 bases, and the junction held 11 bases outside the gene matches. Germline V gene lookup returns CDR1 LNHDA and CDR2 SQIVND (reference sequence). CDR3 sequence reads: CASSIGLAGRIWELFF. CDR3 nucleotides: TGTGCCAGTAGTATCGGGCTAGCGGGACGAATTTGGGAGCTGTTTTTT. The variable domain in full, completed from reference TRBV19 and TRBJ2-2, reads DGGITQSPKYLFRKEGQNVTLSCEQNLNHDAMYWYRQDPGQGLRLIYYSQIVNDFQKGDIAEGYSVSREKKESFPLTVTSAQKNPTAFYLCASSIGLAGRIWELFFGEGSRLTVL.

V and J are TRBV5-4 and TRBJ2-5, with TRBD1 identical over 10 bases. The germline V gene has CDR1 SGHNT and CDR2 YYREEE (reference sequence). J gave up 4 bases and V 3 bases, and 3 bases lay outside the gene matches. The CDR3 runs 14 residues. The CDR3 protein is CASSWTGGRETQYF. In DNA, the CDR3 is TGTGCCAGCAGCTGGACAGGGGGGCGAGAGACCCAGTACTTC.

The chain recombines TRBV9 with TRBJ1-2; possibly TRBD1 for D (6 bases). Germline CDR1 and CDR2: SGDLS and YYNGEE. The CDR3 runs 14 residues. Deletions cut 3 bases from V and 2 bases from J, with 11 bases between. DNA of the CDR3: TGTGCCAGCAGCGCCGACAGGCCCAACTATGGCTACACCTTC. It translates to CASSADRPNYGYTF.

This clone was seen a single time. The chain recombines TRBV7-9 with TRBJ1-2, with 7 positions matching TRBD1. Trimming removed 0 bases from V and 7 bases from J; junction bases left unmatched: 5. There are 14 residues in the CDR3. Germline assignment: CDR1 SEHNR and CDR2 FQNEAQ (reference sequence). The CDR3 DNA follows: TGTGCCAGCAGCTTAGCTGCCAGACAGGGTGGCTACACCTTC. This translates into CASSLAARQGGYTF.

The chain couples TRBV2 to TRBJ2-1, with TRBD2 identical over 11 bases. Unmatched junction bases numbered 4, after V lost 7 bases and J lost 2 bases. Per germline, CDR1 SNHLY and CDR2 FYNNEI. The CDR3 runs to 15 residues. For the CDR3, the DNA is TGTGCCAGCACTGCGACTAGCGGGACCTACAATGAGCAGTTCTTC. Amino acid sequence: CASTATSGTYNEQFF.

J is TRBJ1-2 and V is TRBV21-1. TRBV21-1 has pseudogene status. CDR3 length equals 12 residues. CDR3 sequence: CASPIRAPGDTF. In DNA form, the CDR3 reads TGTGCCAGCCCCATTAGGGCCCCAGGAGACACCTTC.

This clone has more than one count but fewer than ten. The genes are TRBV6-6 and TRBJ1-2; weak D call: TRBD1 (5 bases). Germline loops: CDR1 MNHNY, CDR2 SVGAGI (reference sequence). This CDR3 has 13 residues. V shed 5 bases and J shed 8 bases, with 15 bases lying between them. CDR3 bases: TGTGCCAGCAGTACCAGACAGAGGGAGGGCTACACCTTC. This sequence encodes CASSTRQREGYTF.

This clone was detected a few times. This chain links TRBV5-1 with TRBJ2-1, with TRBD2 matching over 9 bases. Germline assignment: CDR1 SGHRS and CDR2 YFSETQ. The CDR3 is 16 residues long. Trimming cost V 0 bases and J 2 bases; bases outside gene matches: 3. CDR3 region: CASSLASSGTYNEQFF. Here the CDR3 DNA reads TGCGCCAGCAGCTTGGCGTCTAGCGGGACCTACAATGAGCAGTTCTTC.

J is TRBJ1-1 and V is TRBV30, with D possibly TRBD1 on 6 matching bases. CDR3 length: 15 residues. Between the trimmed V and J ends, which lost 5 bases and 6 bases, there was a span of 22 bases. Germline-derived CDR1 and CDR2 are GTSNPN and SVGIG (reference sequence). In DNA, the CDR3 is TGTGCCTGGCGAGCAGGGAGCTGGGGGGCCGCTGAAGCTTTCTTT. This gives the protein CAWRAGSWGAAEAFF.

The gene calls are TRBV5-1 and TRBJ2-6; maybe TRBD2 (5 bases). This CDR3 spans 16 amino acids. Germline assignment: CDR1 SGHRS and CDR2 YFSETQ. V lost 2 bases and J 2 bases, leaving 11 bases between the germline ends. The CDR3 DNA follows: TGCGCCAGCAGCTTTCGGCCCGGGACTGGGGCCAACGTCCTGACTTTC. This codes for CASSFRPGTGANVLTF. Based on the CDR3 plus reference TRBV5-1 and TRBJ2-6, the full variable domain is KAGVTQTPRYLIKTRGQQVTLSCSPISGHRSVSWYQQTPGQGLQFLFEYFSETQRNKGNFPGRFSGRQFSNSRSEMNVSTLELGDSALYLCASSFRPGTGANVLTFGAGSRLTVL.